This entry features one T cell receptor (beta chain) sequence. The clone's antigen remains unknown. Base qualities are missing; no much larger clone stands one base away. The receptor library was made with the immunoSEQ multiplex PCR assay. For the multiplex PCR, a mixture combining 60 forward primers for TCR Vbeta segments and 13 reverse primers for TCR Jbeta segments was used. Amplification of the CDR3 region of rearranged TCR beta genes was performed with a multiplex PCR assay on genomic DNA. The Illumina HiSeq System was used to sequence the amplified TCR beta libraries as 87-base-pair reads. Regarding the original processing steps: A later analysis counted 65 million to 90 million unique TCR beta chains across the 650 to 800 repertoires, and some 11 million of these chains were shared by at least two donors. Raw reads were error-corrected and collapsed into unique sequences by a nearest-neighbor algorithm in which closely related sequences were merged to remove PCR and sequencing errors. V, D and J gene segments were assigned by aligning CDR3 sequences to IMGT reference sequences. For a sequence to be retained, at least a six-nucleotide match to both a V gene segment and a J gene segment was required. Rearrangements were classified as productive when the CDR3 lacked stop codons and remained in frame with V and J, and all other rearrangements were classified as non-productive. Following IMGT convention, CDR3 was defined as the stretch from the second conserved V-encoded cysteine to the conserved J-encoded phenylalanine. In an earlier analysis of just under 600 of the donors, sequences lacking an unambiguous match to a single V gene segment were excluded. An earlier analysis of about 590 of the donors classified V segments as functional when productive rearrangements were above 56.7% and as segregating when the standard deviation between donors was above 5%. To diagnose cytomegalovirus status from the catalog of TCR beta chain sequences, a statistical classification framework was built. V and J gene assignment, in a later analysis, came from comparing TCR nucleotide sequences with IMGT/GENE-DB human TR gene sequences. A later analysis assigned CDR3 sequences and most-parsimonious VDJ recombination scenarios with the TCRdist pipeline. In a later analysis, each TCR beta chain was defined by its CDR3 amino acid sequence together with its V-gene family, and reads without a unique V-gene family were excluded. In a later analysis, 450 to 600 highly shared, low-generation-probability nucleotide sequences were removed to address suspected cross-contamination and a sequencing artifact. In a later analysis, a clonal expansion index was calculated for each public chain from normalized within-repertoire ranks of inferred template counts. In a later analysis, generation probabilities were computed with a VDJ recombination model fitted to out-of-frame rearrangements, and the resulting probabilities were checked against IGoR. In a later analysis, TCR-TCR, TCR-HLA and TCR-CMV co-occurrence was scored with hypergeometric tests, and a repertoire-size bias correction was applied to TCR pairs. To estimate false discovery rates, a later analysis permuted the HLA or CMV assignments 20 times. In a later analysis, co-occurring TCRs were grouped using DBSCAN, and TCRdist sequence similarity was added for clustering within HLA-allele-positive subsets. Co-occurrence clustering excluded repertoires with fewer than 30,000 or more than 120,000 public chains, plus five with anomalous nucleotide sharing. In its TCRdb copy, this immuneACCESS table keeps in-frame sequences only and misses some clones. Where compared with another copy, unresolved V genes explain less than half of these, and the others have no known cause. That table supplies the V and J calls and clone size; D and trimming were determined from the DNA. The table for this sample lists about 150,000 clones; roughly 78% of them were counted only once. About 13% of the sample belongs to the ten largest clones.

This entry is derived from a study of cytomegalovirus exposure and HLA in healthy donors listed by TCRdb under 2017. As for the study more broadly: According to an earlier analysis of several hundred of the donors, about 180 million T cells yielded 117 million unique TCR beta sequences and approximately 300 Gb of sequence data. An early release covering 500 to 750 HLA-typed donors comprised about 290 gigabases of sequencing data and some 79 million unique TCR sequences. Of the 350 to 400 genotyped donors, around 81% fell in the genetic ancestry cluster associated with self-reported Caucasian donors. The study was designed to test whether signatures of past pathogen exposure could be identified by cataloging public T cell receptors. The study used immunosequencing to profile the T cell repertoires of under 700 subjects and linked those repertoires to cytomegalovirus serostatus. Along with the roughly 670-subject first cohort, a separate validation cohort of roughly 110 different subjects was used. To predict cytomegalovirus infection status, the study combined high-throughput TCR immunosequencing, statistical association of individual TCRs with disease status, and machine learning. In a later analysis, previously published TCR beta repertoires from some 640 donors were re-analyzed and high-resolution HLA genotyping was added so that TCR occurrence patterns could be studied. Rather than drawing on any new phenotypic data, the later analysis identified candidate immune exposures from TCR beta sequences and the way those sequences occurred across donors. In an earlier analysis of a few hundred of the donors, high-throughput TCR beta sequencing was used to judge whether each TCR beta V gene segment behaved as functional or pseudogenic. Donor age, sex, ethnicity and CMV serostatus were collected together with the repertoire data. Genome-wide SNP genotypes for about 55% of the roughly 670 donors were used in a later genetic analysis, which treated that subset as a discovery cohort. All discovery cohort repertoires had been generated using a single sequencing platform. Class I and class II HLA loci were covered by the typing at four-digit resolution. Typing coverage varied by locus: roughly 629-640 donors for A, B, C, DRB1 and DQB1; 500 to 550 for DQA1; approximately 610 for DPA1; fewer than 480 for DPB1. A few DR-DQ haplotypes were handled as single units for association and clustering because linkage in the cohort was strong. Across some 400 genotyped donors of the cohort, an average of about 250,000 unique TCR beta nucleotide sequences per donor were sequenced, and roughly a sixth of those sequences were non-productive. The investigation overall reported the following: In a later analysis, TCR association rates were found to vary across HLA loci, with the most associated TCRs seen for DRB1 alleles and the fewest for HLA-C alleles. A later analysis found that most CMV-associated TCR beta chains appeared HLA-restricted, with HLA associations seemingly driven largely by CMV exposure. Across donors, most TCR sequences were observed very rarely, whereas some public TCRs were present in many individuals. In this cohort, only TCR beta chains were sequenced, and detectable features were limited by the absence of alpha or paired-chain data. In a later analysis, HLA-associated TCR beta chains showed more clonal expansion and lower generation probabilities than non-associated chains that were equally common. Specific HLA alleles were associated with 15,000 to 20,000 TCR beta sequences at a false discovery rate of 0.05 in a later analysis. Linkage disequilibrium might explain the correlated functional status among segregating V segments, but an unknown experimental factor could not be ruled out. A further reported finding was that TCR beta sequences accurately predicted the HLA-A and HLA-B alleles for most subjects in the first cohort. In the study, 164 TCR beta chains were listed as associated with cytomegalovirus. For the cohort, immune exposure information was limited to CMV serostatus. In an earlier analysis of approximately 590 of the donors, most TCR beta V segments appeared in productive rearrangements about 87% or about 30% of the time, broadly matching IMGT annotations. In a later genetic analysis, fewer N-insertions in productive TCRs were reported among donors in an Asian-associated ancestry cluster than the approximately 670-donor mean. The 87-base-pair reads could not distinguish some IMGT-functional V segments, including TRBV6-2 and TRBV6-3, so those segments were excluded. A few of the identified cytomegalovirus-associated TCR beta chains were confirmed in vitro to be specific for cytomegalovirus antigens. The classifier was reported to diagnose cytomegalovirus status with high specificity and sensitivity in both the original cohort and the validation cohort. The earlier analysis of around 600 of the donors excluded some 15 rarely observed V segments, including chromosome 9 orphons, because counts were too low. A later analysis reported that several top co-occurrence clusters appeared linked to parvovirus B19, influenza, CMV and Epstein-Barr virus. Because some donors lacked HLA typing at each locus, the association tests relied only on the typed subset. The sequencing pipeline was judged likely to have produced a cluster of highly shared sequence variants as a technical artifact. The authors suggested that the approach could potentially be generalized to other disease states and immunological phenotypes. In a later genetic analysis, a missense DCLRE1C variant was associated with V-gene and J-gene trimming of TCR beta chains, and the association was replicated in an independent cohort. When HLA alleles, especially DR and DQ, strongly co-occurred, attributing TCR associations to individual alleles was difficult. The presence/absence analyses assumed that sequencing depth was roughly uniform across donors, and that assumption may not be true.

Sequences MNHNS (CDR1) and SASEGT (CDR2) are obtained from the germline V gene. Taken from cysteine to phenylalanine, the CDR3 has 16 residues. The sequence is cut down to CDR3 DNA, 48 bases in frame from base 1. Cut back by 4 bases and 4 bases, the V and J ends lie 19 bases apart. In total, roughly 710 healthy bone marrow donors made up the cohort. Cohort members were all nominally healthy when sampled, although unrecorded immune exposures were likely present. The donor tested CMV seropositive, placing the donor among the 289 seropositive members of the cohort. A peripheral blood sample was provided by each donor, and peripheral blood mononuclear cells were used for TCR beta sequencing. Genomic DNA extraction from the blood cell samples was performed with the Qiagen DNeasy Blood Extraction Kit.

The chain couples TRBV6-1 to TRBJ1-1, with the D gene not clear enough to name. Sequenced sample: PBMCs. The clonotype comes from a woman in her forties or fifties in good health and CMV-seropositive. The CDR3: CASSARDRWRSTEAFF. The nucleotide sequence is given as TGTGCCAGCAGTGCCCGCGATCGTTGGAGGAGCACTGAAGCTTTCTTT.